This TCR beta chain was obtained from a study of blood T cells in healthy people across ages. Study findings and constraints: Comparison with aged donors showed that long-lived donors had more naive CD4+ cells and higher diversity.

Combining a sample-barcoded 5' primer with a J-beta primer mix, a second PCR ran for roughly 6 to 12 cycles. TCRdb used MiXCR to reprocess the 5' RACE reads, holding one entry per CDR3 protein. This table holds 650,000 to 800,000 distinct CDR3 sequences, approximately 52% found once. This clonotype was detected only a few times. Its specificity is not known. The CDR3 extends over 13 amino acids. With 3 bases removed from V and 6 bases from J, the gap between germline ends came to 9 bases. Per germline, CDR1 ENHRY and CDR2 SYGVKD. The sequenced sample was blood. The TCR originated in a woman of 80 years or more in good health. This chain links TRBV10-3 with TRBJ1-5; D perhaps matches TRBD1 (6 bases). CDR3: CAISDGGAQPQHF. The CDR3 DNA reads TGTGCCATCAGTGATGGGGGCGCTCAGCCCCAGCATTTT.